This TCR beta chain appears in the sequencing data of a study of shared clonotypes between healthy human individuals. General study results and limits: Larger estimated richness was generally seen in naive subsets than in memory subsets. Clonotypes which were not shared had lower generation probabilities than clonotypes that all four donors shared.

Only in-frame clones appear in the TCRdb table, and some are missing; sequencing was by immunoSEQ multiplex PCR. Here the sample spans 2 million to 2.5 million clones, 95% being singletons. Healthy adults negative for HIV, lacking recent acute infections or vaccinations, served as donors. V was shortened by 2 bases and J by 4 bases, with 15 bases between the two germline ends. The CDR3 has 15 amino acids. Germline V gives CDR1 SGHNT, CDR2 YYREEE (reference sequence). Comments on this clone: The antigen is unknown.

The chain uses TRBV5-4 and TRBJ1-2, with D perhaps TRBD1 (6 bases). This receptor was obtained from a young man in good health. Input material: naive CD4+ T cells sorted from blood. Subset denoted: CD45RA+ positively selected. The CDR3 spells CASSFSGQPTYGYTF. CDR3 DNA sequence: TGTGCCAGCAGCTTTTCCGGACAGCCGACCTATGGCTACACCTTC.